Below, 31 T cell receptor beta chains from the same sample are listed, as sequenced in a study of T-cell reconstitution after alpha-beta-depleted transplantation in children. Unique molecular identifiers were built into the TCRbeta library. TCRdb processed the PCR reads anew with MiXCR; each CDR3 protein has one entry. This sample has roughly 610,000 distinct CDR3 sequences, with roughly a tenth found just once. The material was PBMCs from the stem cell graft donor, obtained from the stem cell graft. The receptors derive from a human donor who donated a stem cell graft to a child with acute myeloid leukemia.

The sample holds a few counts of this clonotype. V usage is TRBV6-5 and J usage is TRBJ1-5, with TRBD1 matching over 8 bases. Germline V gene lookup returns CDR1 MNHEY and CDR2 SVGAGI. This CDR3 comprises 18 residues. The V and J ends lost 2 bases and 4 bases, in that order; junction bases with no gene match: 13. This chain's CDR3 is CASSYGTGAALGNQPQHF. CDR3 nucleotides: TGTGCCAGCAGTTACGGGACAGGTGCAGCTCTGGGGAATCAGCCCCAGCATTTT.

In its sample, this clonotype was seen a few times. The chain has TRBV20-1 and TRBJ2-3; D is unresolved. The CDR3 runs 12 residues. Germline-derived CDR1 and CDR2 are DFQATT and SNEGSKA (reference sequence). Trimming stripped 2 bases from V and 1 base from J, with 4 bases between. The CDR3 protein is CSARKGTDTQYF. The CDR3 DNA reads as TGCAGTGCTAGAAAGGGCACAGATACGCAGTATTTT.

The V and J genes are TRBV7-2 and TRBJ1-5, with TRBD1 as a possible D gene (5 bases). The CDR3 runs to 15 residues. Trimming cost V 2 bases and J 5 bases, with 13 bases left between them. Per germline, CDR1 SGHTA and CDR2 FQGNSA. The CDR3 loop is CASSLRGMKDQPQHF. The CDR3 DNA reads as TGTGCCAGCAGCTTACGGGGGATGAAGGATCAGCCCCAGCATTTT.

This clonotype was counted between two and nine times. The genes are TRBV20-1 and TRBJ2-2; D gene unclear. The CDR3 sequence is 12 residues long. V lost 6 bases and J 1 base, leaving 6 bases between the germline ends. Per the germline V gene, CDR1 is DFQATT and CDR2 is SNEGSKA (reference sequence). The CDR3 nucleotides are TGCAGTGCCTACAGGAACACCGGGGAGCTGTTTTTT. Translating it yields CSAYRNTGELFF.

This clonotype was seen more than once but under ten times. The chain carries TRBV20-1 and TRBJ2-7; 12 bases fit TRBD2. Looked up from germline, CDR1 is DFQATT and CDR2 is SNEGSKA (reference sequence). The CDR3 runs 15 residues. Trimming removed 5 bases from V and 0 bases from J; junction bases left unmatched: 5. This CDR3 is CSAYKTSGSSYEQYF. In nucleotides, the CDR3 is TGCAGTGCTTATAAGACTAGCGGGAGCTCCTACGAGCAGTACTTC.

This clonotype was detected a few times. One junction end does not reproduce the germline sequence, and a read error may be involved. The chain employs TRBV29-1 and TRBJ1-3; D is possibly TRBD1 (5 bases). The CDR3 length is 10 residues. Germline values: CDR1 SQVTM, CDR2 ANQGSEA. CDR3 sequence: CSVGEGRNLF. The DNA for the CDR3 is TGCAGCGTCGGAGAGGGACGGAATCTTTTT. Full variable domain (remainder filled in from reference TRBV29-1 and TRBJ1-3): SAVISQKPSRDICQRGTSLTIQCQVDSQVTMMFWYRQQPGQSLTLIATANQGSEATYESGFVIDKFPISRPNLTFSTLTVSNMSPEDSSIYLCSVGEGRNLFGEGSWLTVV.

This chain uses TRBV15 with TRBJ1-6; D perhaps matches TRBD1 (6 bases). Germline V gives CDR1 LNHNV, CDR2 YYDKDF (reference sequence). CDR3 length: 16 residues. Trimming removed 0 bases at V and 11 bases at J, with 17 bases between. CDR3 sequence (DNA): TGTGCCACCAGCAGAGATCCTGGGACAACAGGGACACCCCTCCACTTT. Its protein product is CATSRDPGTTGTPLHF.

This rearrangement joins TRBV10-3 to TRBJ2-7; 7 bases are a match to TRBD1. The CDR3 has 13 residues. Germline CDR1 is ENHRY and CDR2 is SYGVKD. The junction had 4 bases not matched to a gene; V was cut back by 4 bases and J by 4 bases. In DNA form, the CDR3 reads TGTGCCATCAGTGTCCAACAGGGGTACGAGCAGTACTTC. This sequence encodes CAISVQQGYEQYF.

This clonotype came up many times. The rearrangement links TRBV11-3 to TRBJ2-1, with D possibly called TRBD1 or TRBD2 (7 bases each). This CDR3 spans 14 amino acids. CDR1 SGHNT and CDR2 YENEEA come from the germline V gene. Trimming pared 5 bases from V and 7 bases from J, leaving 15 bases between. CDR3 protein: CASSRGTAGNEQFF. CDR3 nucleotides: TGTGCCAGCAGCCGCGGGACAGCGGGGAATGAGCAGTTCTTC.

V is TRBV7-2 and J is TRBJ2-3; no clear D gene. V lost 1 base and J 2 bases, leaving 13 bases between the germline ends. The germline gives CDR1 SGHTA, CDR2 FQGNSA. This CDR3 contains 16 residues. The CDR3 sequence: CASSLGAPTITDTQYF. As DNA, the CDR3 is TGTGCCAGCAGCTTAGGGGCCCCGACCATCACAGATACGCAGTATTTT.

On this clonotype itself: A clone one base away is much larger, so this may be a read error. This CDR3 fails to terminate in the conserved phenylalanine or tryptophan, so it likely reflects a read error. The genes are TRBV20-1 and TRBJ1-5; no definite D call. The CDR3 sequence is 14 residues long. Trimming stripped 2 bases from V and 3 bases from J, with 11 bases between. CDR1 is DFQATT, CDR2 SNEGSKA, per germline (reference sequence). The CDR3 DNA reads TGCAGTGCTAGAAAGCAGGCAAACAATCAGCCCCAGCATTGT. Its protein product is CSARKQANNQPQHC.

This clonotype has at least ten counts. This chain uses TRBV19 with TRBJ2-3, with D maybe TRBD1 (6 bases). Germline-derived CDR1 and CDR2 are LNHDA and SQIVND (reference sequence). This CDR3 has 13 residues. V lost 5 bases and J lost 6, with 12 bases in between. The CDR3 here is CASSLRGSDTQYF. In nucleotides, the CDR3 is TGTGCCAGTAGTCTCAGGGGTTCGGATACGCAGTATTTT.

The CDR3 DNA sequence: TGTGCCAGCAGTTACTCGCGCGGGGCCGAGGCACCCCTCCACTTT. It translates to CASSYSRGAEAPLHF. V and J are TRBV6-5 and TRBJ1-6; tentatively, D is TRBD1 (5 bases). The CDR3 sequence is 15 residues long. Germline V CDR1 and CDR2: MNHEY, SVGAGI. V lost 0 bases, J lost 11 bases, and 14 bases lay in between.

This clonotype was detected ten times or more. This chain connects TRBV20-1 to TRBJ2-3; 14 bases map to TRBD2. Trimming removed 3 bases from V and 7 bases from J; junction bases left unmatched: 9. CDR1 is DFQATT, CDR2 SNEGSKA, per germline (reference sequence). CDR3 length: 16 amino acids. The DNA of the CDR3 is TGCAGTGCTAGGGAGGGACTAGCGGGAGATACGAATACGCAGTATTTT. This encodes CSAREGLAGDTNTQYF.

This clonotype was counted ten times or more. The V and J genes are TRBV7-2 and TRBJ1-4; no clear D. The CDR3 loop spans 15 amino acids. V lost 1 base to trimming and J lost 0 bases, with 6 bases between them. From germline, CDR1 is SGHTA and CDR2 FQGNSA. CDR3 protein: CASSLGRATNEKLFF. Written as DNA, the CDR3 is TGTGCCAGCAGCTTAGGACGAGCAACTAATGAAAAACTGTTTTTT.

V and J are TRBV9 and TRBJ2-7; 8 bases agree with TRBD2. The germline gives CDR1 SGDLS, CDR2 YYNGEE. The CDR3 totals 13 residues. Trimming took 4 bases from V and 5 from J; bases not matched to a gene: 5. The CDR3 protein is CASSPGREDEQYF. The CDR3 nucleotides read TGTGCCAGCAGCCCAGGGCGGGAGGACGAGCAGTACTTC.

This clonotype was detected only a few times. This rearrangement joins TRBV20-1 to TRBJ2-7; 12 bases agree with TRBD2. J was trimmed by 3 bases and V by 6 bases; bases with no gene match: 15. Germline-derived CDR1 and CDR2 are DFQATT and SNEGSKA (reference sequence). This CDR3 region has 17 residues. The CDR3 protein is CSAQSLRRTSGIYEQYF. For the CDR3, the DNA is TGCAGTGCCCAGTCCCTAAGGCGGACTAGCGGGATCTACGAGCAGTACTTC.

A few counts support this clonotype. The chain is built from TRBV4-3 and TRBJ2-7, with D uncertain. Germline V gene sequence: CDR1 LGHNA, CDR2 YSLEER. This CDR3 is 15 amino acids long. Trimming left V 2 bases short and J 2 bases short, with 13 bases between. The CDR3 nucleotides are TGCGCCAGCAGCCAAAGGTCGGATGGGGCCTACGAGCAGTACTTC. It codes for CASSQRSDGAYEQYF.

On this clonotype itself: This clone may be a read error of a much larger clone one base away. The rearrangement joins TRBV29-1 to TRBJ2-1, with D perhaps TRBD1 (6 bases). V lost 4 bases to trimming and J lost 2 bases, with 12 bases between them. The CDR3 length is 14 residues. In germline, CDR1 is SQVTM, CDR2 ANQGSEA. The CDR3 sequence: CSVGVQGTYNEQFF. In nucleotides, the CDR3 is TGCAGCGTTGGGGTACAGGGAACCTACAATGAGCAGTTCTTC.

At least ten counts were recorded for this clonotype. V gene TRBV30 combines with J gene TRBJ1-4; 8 nucleotides match TRBD1. The CDR3 runs 13 residues. The junction had 5 bases not matched to a gene; V was cut back by 3 bases and J by 8 bases. In germline, CDR1 is GTSNPN, CDR2 SVGIG (reference sequence). CDR3 residues: CAWRQGVVEKLFF. In DNA form, the CDR3 reads TGTGCCTGGAGACAGGGGGTAGTAGAAAAACTGTTTTTT. Full variable domain (remainder filled in from reference TRBV30 and TRBJ1-4): SQTIHQWPATLVQPVGSPLSLECTVEGTSNPNLYWYRQAAGRGLQLLFYSVGIGQISSEVPQNLSASRPQDRQFILSSKKLLLSDSGFYLCAWRQGVVEKLFFGSGTQLSVL.

J is TRBJ2-3 and V is TRBV11-2, with 8 bases lining up with TRBD1. The germline V gene has CDR1 SGHAT and CDR2 FQNNGV. V dropped 6 bases and J dropped 2; count of bases not matched to a gene: 10. The CDR3 is made up of 16 amino acids. CDR3 residues: CASRVGTGPLTDTQYF. Written as DNA, the CDR3 is TGTGCCAGCAGGGTTGGGACAGGCCCTCTCACAGATACGCAGTATTTT.

This clonotype was seen a few times. This sequence joins TRBV7-9 and TRBJ2-1; TRBD2 agrees at 9 bases. Per the germline V gene, CDR1 is SEHNR and CDR2 is FQNEAQ (reference sequence). V was pared by 1 base and J by 4 bases, with 5 bases of the junction left unmatched. The CDR3 length is 16 residues. The CDR3 nucleotides are TGTGCCAGCAGCTTAGTGCCTAGCGGGGCGTACAATGAGCAGTTCTTC. Protein: CASSLVPSGAYNEQFF.

This clonotype was recorded at least ten times. The gene calls are TRBV9 and TRBJ1-2; the D gene is possibly TRBD1 (6 bases). The germline V gene has CDR1 SGDLS and CDR2 YYNGEE. V was shortened by 3 bases and J by 2 bases, with 14 bases between the two germline ends. The CDR3 runs to 15 residues. CDR3 loop: CASSESGVPNYGYTF. In DNA, the CDR3 is TGTGCCAGCAGCGAGTCAGGGGTCCCCAACTATGGCTACACCTTC. Full variable domain (rest looked up from reference TRBV9 and TRBJ1-2): DSGVTQTPKHLITATGQRVTLRCSPRSGDLSVYWYQQSLDQGLQFLIQYYNGEERAKGNILERFSAQQFPDLHSELNLSSLELGDSALYFCASSESGVPNYGYTFGSGTRLTVV.

V is TRBV5-1 and J is TRBJ1-1; weak D call: TRBD1 (6 bases). Germline-derived CDR1 and CDR2 are SGHRS and YFSETQ. There are 13 residues in the CDR3. Trimming left V 0 bases short and J 7 bases short, with 10 bases between. The CDR3 sequence is CASSLGDKNEAFF. In DNA, the CDR3 is TGCGCCAGCAGCTTGGGGGACAAAAATGAAGCTTTCTTT. Full variable domain (outside the CDR3, taken from reference TRBV5-1 and TRBJ1-1): KAGVTQTPRYLIKTRGQQVTLSCSPISGHRSVSWYQQTPGQGLQFLFEYFSETQRNKGNFPGRFSGRQFSNSRSEMNVSTLELGDSALYLCASSLGDKNEAFFGQGTRLTVV.

This clonotype occurred a few times. The chain combines TRBV6-1 with TRBJ2-3; 12 bases are shared with TRBD2. The germline V gene encodes CDR1 MNHNS and CDR2 SASEGT. The V segment lost 8 bases and the J segment 3 bases; nucleotides outside the gene matches: 3. This CDR3 is 14 amino acids long. CDR3 amino acids: CASGLAGPTDTQYF. The CDR3 nucleotides are TGTGCCAGCGGACTAGCGGGGCCGACAGATACGCAGTATTTT.

The rearrangement joins TRBV15 to TRBJ2-3; D remains unclear. The germline V and J ends were trimmed by 0 bases and 4 bases, with 8 bases remaining between them. The germline gives CDR1 LNHNV, CDR2 YYDKDF (reference sequence). The CDR3 consists of 14 residues. CDR3 nucleotides: TGTGCCACCAGCAGAGATGGTGCCGCAGATACGCAGTATTTT. The encoded protein is CATSRDGAADTQYF.

This clonotype was seen repeatedly, ten times or more. The rearrangement uses TRBV20-1 and TRBJ2-5, with 8 bases that match TRBD2. V gave up 3 bases and J gave up 4 bases; unmatched junction bases: 4. The CDR3 loop spans 13 amino acids. From germline, CDR1 is DFQATT and CDR2 SNEGSKA (reference sequence). DNA for the CDR3: TGCAGTGCTAGGGCGGGAGGAAGAGAGACCCAGTACTTC. Translation: CSARAGGRETQYF.

The J gene is TRBJ2-3, the V gene TRBV7-8, with 8 bases that match TRBD1. CDR3 length: 15 amino acids. Germline CDR1 reads SGHVS; CDR2 reads FQNEAQ. Losses at the gene ends were 4 bases for V and 9 bases for J; bases not matched to a gene: 12. DNA for the CDR3: TGTGCCAGCAGCTATCGGTCAGGGGGCATGGGGACGCAGTATTTT. Translation gives CASSYRSGGMGTQYF.

The rearrangement joins TRBV7-6 to TRBJ2-2; 14 bases match TRBD2. Germline lookup yields CDR1 SGHVS and CDR2 FNYEAQ. Trimming removed 1 base from V and 0 bases from J; junction bases left unmatched: 4. This CDR3 comprises 19 residues. The CDR3 DNA follows: TGTGCCAGCAGCTTAGTGATGACTAGCGGGAGGGCGAACACCGGGGAGCTGTTTTTT. It yields the protein CASSLVMTSGRANTGELFF.

This clonotype has a handful of counts. V gene TRBV12-3 or TRBV12-4 combines with J gene TRBJ1-4, with D perhaps matching TRBD1 (6 bases). The CDR3 is 15 residues long. The V gene lost 7 bases and the J gene lost 0 bases, with 12 bases spanning the gap. CDR3 in amino acids: CASTKGGATNEKLFF. In DNA, the CDR3 is TGTGCCAGCACCAAAGGGGGGGCAACTAATGAAAAACTGTTTTTT.

This clonotype turned up a few times. V is TRBV6-2 or TRBV6-3 and J is TRBJ2-7, with D perhaps TRBD1 or TRBD2 (6 bases each). The V gene's germline CDR1 is MNHEY and CDR2 SVGEGT. V was trimmed by 10 bases and J by 4 bases, leaving 14 bases between them. The CDR3 runs 12 residues. The CDR3 is CATTGGGYEQYF. DNA for the CDR3: TGTGCCACGACTGGAGGGGGGTACGAGCAGTACTTC.